A selection of T cell receptor beta chains follows, all from one sample in a study of blood T cell repertoires in COVID-19. TCRdb's table, derived via immunoSEQ multiplex PCR, lists solely in-frame clones and lacks some. Of 50,000 to 65,000 clones in the sample, approximately 84% were seen once. Sequenced input: peripheral blood. These receptors originate from a man aged 60 to 69 with COVID-19, enrolled during active disease. CDR3s include the opening cysteine and the closing phenylalanine or tryptophan. Fields, in order: D gene, V gene, clone size, J gene, CDR3 protein, CDR3 DNA. A D gene is named only where the DNA matches it firmly. Size tells how often a clone was seen (once, few, many) or the class of an expanded clone, and some rows leave it out.

D gene: TRBD1; V gene: TRBV5-4; clone size: -; J gene: TRBJ2-1; CDR3 protein: CASSATGTGAYNEQFF; CDR3 DNA: TGTGCCAGCAGCGCAACCGGGACAGGGGCCTACAATGAGCAGTTCTTC
D gene: TRBD1; V gene: TRBV7-9; clone size: -; J gene: TRBJ2-1; CDR3 protein: CASSSGTGFGNEQFF; CDR3 DNA: TGTGCCAGCAGCTCGGGGACAGGCTTTGGGAATGAGCAGTTCTTC
D gene: TRBD1; V gene: TRBV7-9; clone size: few; J gene: TRBJ1-3; CDR3 protein: CASSSWDRRKGNTIYF; CDR3 DNA: TGTGCCAGCAGCTCCTGGGACAGAAGAAAGGGAAACACCATATATTTT
D gene: TRBD1; V gene: TRBV5-5; clone size: -; J gene: TRBJ2-7; CDR3 protein: CASSSTGTASSYEQYF; CDR3 DNA: TGTGCCAGCAGCTCGACCGGGACAGCGAGCTCCTACGAGCAGTACTTC
D gene: -; V gene: TRBV3-1/TRBV3-2; clone size: -; J gene: TRBJ1-2; CDR3 protein: CASSQWGREDNYGYTF; CDR3 DNA: TGTGCCAGCAGCCAATGGGGCCGAGAGGATAACTATGGCTACACCTTC
D gene: TRBD2; V gene: TRBV14; clone size: -; J gene: TRBJ2-5; CDR3 protein: CASSQGPGGPETQYF; CDR3 DNA: TGTGCCAGCAGCCAAGGACCGGGGGGGCCGGAGACCCAGTACTTC
D gene: -; V gene: TRBV21-1; clone size: -; J gene: TRBJ1-1; CDR3 protein: CASSPKGGAPMNTEAFF; CDR3 DNA: TGTGCCAGCAGCCCTAAGGGAGGGGCCCCCATGAACACTGAAGCTTTCTTT
D gene: TRBD1; V gene: TRBV19; clone size: -; J gene: TRBJ1-5; CDR3 protein: CASSSQGAPSQPQHF; CDR3 DNA: TGTGCCAGTAGTAGTCAGGGGGCGCCCTCTCAGCCCCAGCATTTT
D gene: -; V gene: TRBV30; clone size: -; J gene: TRBJ2-3; CDR3 protein: CAWSFALSTDTQYF; CDR3 DNA: TGTGCCTGGAGCTTCGCGTTAAGCACAGATACGCAGTATTTT
D gene: -; V gene: TRBV19; clone size: -; J gene: TRBJ2-1; CDR3 protein: CASSIENAGGWEQFF; CDR3 DNA: TGTGCCAGTAGTATTGAAAATGCCGGAGGTTGGGAGCAGTTCTTC
D gene: -; V gene: TRBV2; clone size: -; J gene: TRBJ1-6; CDR3 protein: CASSEEAGINSPLHF; CDR3 DNA: TGTGCCAGCAGTGAAGAGGCAGGGATAAATTCACCCCTCCACTTT
D gene: TRBD1; V gene: TRBV6-7; clone size: -; J gene: TRBJ1-1; CDR3 protein: CASSPDRDLMNTEAFF; CDR3 DNA: TGTGCCAGCAGCCCGGACAGGGACTTAATGAACACTGAAGCTTTCTTT
D gene: -; V gene: TRBV6-5; clone size: -; J gene: TRBJ1-5; CDR3 protein: CASSYLRNQPQHF; CDR3 DNA: TGTGCCAGCAGTTACCTGAGGAATCAGCCCCAGCATTTT
D gene: -; V gene: TRBV14; clone size: once; J gene: TRBJ2-7; CDR3 protein: CASSYFGLFYEQYF; CDR3 DNA: TGTGCCAGCAGCTATTTCGGACTGTTCTACGAGCAGTACTTC
D gene: -; V gene: TRBV4-1; clone size: -; J gene: TRBJ1-2; CDR3 protein: CASSQEEGISSRGYTF; CDR3 DNA: TGCGCCAGCAGCCAAGAGGAGGGAATCTCCTCGCGAGGCTACACCTTC
D gene: -; V gene: TRBV7-2; clone size: -; J gene: TRBJ1-3; CDR3 protein: CASSLALSGNTIYF; CDR3 DNA: TGTGCCAGCAGCTTAGCCCTCTCTGGAAACACCATATATTTT
D gene: -; V gene: TRBV2; clone size: -; J gene: TRBJ2-3; CDR3 protein: CASSVGEDTQYF; CDR3 DNA: TGTGCCAGCAGTGTTGGAGAAGATACGCAGTATTTT
D gene: TRBD2; V gene: TRBV5-1; clone size: -; J gene: TRBJ2-2; CDR3 protein: CAGRTSGNTGELFF; CDR3 DNA: TGCGCCGGAAGGACTAGCGGGAACACCGGGGAGCTGTTTTTT
D gene: -; V gene: TRBV5-1; clone size: once; J gene: TRBJ2-5; CDR3 protein: CASSLEFRGQETQYF; CDR3 DNA: TGCGCCAGCAGCTTGGAATTCAGGGGACAAGAGACCCAGTACTTC
D gene: TRBD2; V gene: TRBV7-2; clone size: once; J gene: TRBJ2-3; CDR3 protein: CASSLWTSGGPEGAQYF; CDR3 DNA: TGTGCCAGCAGCTTATGGACTAGCGGGGGACCTGAAGGGGCGCAGTATTTT
D gene: -; V gene: TRBV2; clone size: -; J gene: TRBJ1-6; CDR3 protein: CASTAGSSYNSPLHF; CDR3 DNA: TGTGCCAGCACGGCGGGTAGCTCCTATAATTCACCCCTCCACTTT
D gene: -; V gene: TRBV6-5; clone size: once; J gene: TRBJ2-2; CDR3 protein: CASQRNPRTGELFF; CDR3 DNA: TGTGCCAGCCAGAGGAACCCCCGGACCGGGGAGCTGTTTTTT
D gene: -; V gene: TRBV28; clone size: -; J gene: TRBJ1-2; CDR3 protein: CASSLSSQYGYTF; CDR3 DNA: TGTGCCAGCAGTTTATCGTCTCAGTATGGCTACACCTTC
D gene: -; V gene: TRBV2; clone size: -; J gene: TRBJ1-4; CDR3 protein: CASIEGVLTNEKLFF; CDR3 DNA: TGTGCCAGCATCGAGGGGGTGCTGACTAATGAAAAACTGTTTTTT
D gene: TRBD1; V gene: TRBV30; clone size: -; J gene: TRBJ1-2; CDR3 protein: CAWSRFDRGHGYTF; CDR3 DNA: TGTGCCTGGAGTAGATTCGACAGGGGGCATGGCTACACCTTC
D gene: -; V gene: TRBV7-9; clone size: -; J gene: TRBJ1-1; CDR3 protein: CASSSGLYTEAFF; CDR3 DNA: TGTGCCAGCAGCTCAGGCCTCTACACTGAAGCTTTCTTT
D gene: TRBD1; V gene: TRBV6-5; clone size: -; J gene: TRBJ2-7; CDR3 protein: CASRGTGLLGEQYF; CDR3 DNA: TGTGCCAGCAGGGGGACAGGGCTCCTTGGCGAGCAGTACTTC
D gene: TRBD1; V gene: TRBV6-4; clone size: -; J gene: TRBJ1-6; CDR3 protein: CASSSTGGGSPLHF; CDR3 DNA: TGTGCCAGCAGTTCCACAGGGGGCGGTTCACCCCTCCACTTT
D gene: -; V gene: TRBV9; clone size: few; J gene: TRBJ1-2; CDR3 protein: CASSPGGLSNYGYTF; CDR3 DNA: TGTGCCAGCAGCCCTGGGGGGTTATCTAACTATGGCTACACCTTC
D gene: -; V gene: TRBV2; clone size: -; J gene: TRBJ2-7; CDR3 protein: CASSVDNYEQYF; CDR3 DNA: TGTGCCAGCAGTGTAGACAACTACGAGCAGTACTTC
D gene: -; V gene: TRBV2; clone size: once; J gene: TRBJ1-5; CDR3 protein: CASSEVGLGRQPQHF; CDR3 DNA: TGTGCCAGCAGTGAAGTCGGACTTGGGCGGCAGCCCCAGCATTTT
D gene: -; V gene: TRBV5-1; clone size: -; J gene: TRBJ1-1; CDR3 protein: CASSYSSRGTEAFF; CDR3 DNA: TGCGCCAGCAGCTACTCGTCCAGGGGCACTGAAGCTTTCTTT
D gene: TRBD1; V gene: TRBV11-3; clone size: -; J gene: TRBJ1-2; CDR3 protein: CASLTGTGGSGYTF; CDR3 DNA: TGTGCCAGCCTAACGGGGACAGGCGGTTCCGGCTACACCTTC
D gene: TRBD1; V gene: TRBV7-9; clone size: -; J gene: TRBJ2-1; CDR3 protein: CASSSVYGQGYNEQFF; CDR3 DNA: TGTGCCAGCAGCTCAGTTTACGGACAGGGCTACAATGAGCAGTTCTTC
D gene: -; V gene: TRBV11-2; clone size: -; J gene: TRBJ2-1; CDR3 protein: CASSLRVGEQFF; CDR3 DNA: TGTGCCAGCAGCTTACGGGTTGGTGAGCAGTTCTTC
D gene: TRBD1; V gene: TRBV18; clone size: once; J gene: TRBJ2-5; CDR3 protein: CASSPGGGETQYF; CDR3 DNA: TGTGCCAGCTCCCCAGGGGGCGGAGAGACCCAGTACTTC
D gene: -; V gene: TRBV21-1; clone size: once; J gene: TRBJ1-5; CDR3 protein: CASSKGGGEDQPQHF; CDR3 DNA: TGTGCCAGCAGCAAGGGGGGGGGCGAGGATCAGCCCCAGCATTTT
D gene: -; V gene: TRBV19; clone size: -; J gene: TRBJ2-2; CDR3 protein: CASSIYDSSGELFF; CDR3 DNA: TGTGCCAGTAGTATTTATGACTCGTCCGGGGAGCTGTTTTTT
D gene: TRBD2; V gene: TRBV30; clone size: -; J gene: TRBJ2-3; CDR3 protein: CAWSSGLAGGADTQYF; CDR3 DNA: TGTGCCTGGAGTTCAGGACTAGCGGGGGGCGCGGATACGCAGTATTTT
D gene: TRBD1; V gene: TRBV24-1; clone size: -; J gene: TRBJ1-4; CDR3 protein: CATSEDRGGEKLFF; CDR3 DNA: TGTGCCACCAGTGAAGACAGGGGTGGTGAAAAACTGTTTTTT
D gene: -; V gene: TRBV4-2; clone size: -; J gene: TRBJ1-4; CDR3 protein: CASSQDANSEEKLFF; CDR3 DNA: TGTGCCAGCAGCCAAGACGCAAACAGTGAAGAAAAACTGTTTTTT
D gene: TRBD1; V gene: TRBV28; clone size: -; J gene: TRBJ1-6; CDR3 protein: CASTPGQGLNSPLHF; CDR3 DNA: TGTGCCAGCACCCCTGGACAGGGTTTGAATTCACCCCTCCACTTT